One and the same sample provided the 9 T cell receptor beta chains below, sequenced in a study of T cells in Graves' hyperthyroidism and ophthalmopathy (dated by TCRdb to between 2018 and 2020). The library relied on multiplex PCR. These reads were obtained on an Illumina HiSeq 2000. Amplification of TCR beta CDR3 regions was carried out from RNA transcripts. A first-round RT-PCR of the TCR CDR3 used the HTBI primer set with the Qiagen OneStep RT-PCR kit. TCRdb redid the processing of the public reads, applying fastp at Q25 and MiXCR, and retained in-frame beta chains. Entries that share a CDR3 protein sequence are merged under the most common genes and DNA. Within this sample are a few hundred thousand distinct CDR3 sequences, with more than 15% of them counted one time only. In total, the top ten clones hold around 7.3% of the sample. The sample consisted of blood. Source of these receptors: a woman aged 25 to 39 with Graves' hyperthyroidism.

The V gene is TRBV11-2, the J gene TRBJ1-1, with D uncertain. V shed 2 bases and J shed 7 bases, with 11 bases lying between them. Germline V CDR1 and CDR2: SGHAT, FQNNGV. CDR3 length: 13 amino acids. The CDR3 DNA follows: TGTGCCAGCAGCTTAACGGAGTATCGTGAAGCTTTCTTT. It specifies CASSLTEYREAFF.

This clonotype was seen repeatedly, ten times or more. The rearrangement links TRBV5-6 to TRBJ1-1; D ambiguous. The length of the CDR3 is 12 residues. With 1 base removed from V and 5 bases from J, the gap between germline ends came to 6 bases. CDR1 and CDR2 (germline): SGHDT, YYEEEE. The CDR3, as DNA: TGTGCCAGCAGCTTGCTTCCGACTGAAGCTTTCTTT. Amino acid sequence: CASSLLPTEAFF.

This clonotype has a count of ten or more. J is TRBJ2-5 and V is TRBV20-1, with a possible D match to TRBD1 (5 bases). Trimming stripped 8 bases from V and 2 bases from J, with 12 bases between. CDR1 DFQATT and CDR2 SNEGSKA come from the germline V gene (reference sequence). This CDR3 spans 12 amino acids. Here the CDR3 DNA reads TGCAGTCCACAGACAGCACAAGAGACCCAGTACTTC. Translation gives CSPQTAQETQYF.

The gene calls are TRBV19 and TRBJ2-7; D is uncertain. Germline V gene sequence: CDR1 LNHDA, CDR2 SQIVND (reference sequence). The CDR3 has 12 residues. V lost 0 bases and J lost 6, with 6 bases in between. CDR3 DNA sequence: TGTGCCAGTAGTATAGAGACTGGCGAGCAGTACTTC. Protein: CASSIETGEQYF.

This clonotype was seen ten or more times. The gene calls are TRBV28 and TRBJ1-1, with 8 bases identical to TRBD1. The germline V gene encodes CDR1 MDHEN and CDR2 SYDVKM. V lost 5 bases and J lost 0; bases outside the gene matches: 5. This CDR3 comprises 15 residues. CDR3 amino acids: CASSVYRGMNTEAFF. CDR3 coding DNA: TGTGCCAGCAGTGTCTACAGGGGGATGAACACTGAAGCTTTCTTT.

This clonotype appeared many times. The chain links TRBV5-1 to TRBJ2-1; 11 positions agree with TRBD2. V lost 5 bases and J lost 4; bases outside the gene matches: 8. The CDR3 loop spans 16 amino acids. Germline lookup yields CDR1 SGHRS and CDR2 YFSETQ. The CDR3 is CASSKRGTSGYNEQFF. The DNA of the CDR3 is TGCGCCAGCAGTAAACGAGGGACTAGCGGATACAATGAGCAGTTCTTC.

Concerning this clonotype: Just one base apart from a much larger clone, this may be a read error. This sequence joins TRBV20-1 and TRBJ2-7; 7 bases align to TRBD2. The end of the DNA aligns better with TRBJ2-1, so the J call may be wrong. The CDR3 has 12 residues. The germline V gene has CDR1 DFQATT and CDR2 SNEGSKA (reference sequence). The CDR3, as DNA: TGCAGTGCGGGGGACTACTCCTACGAGCAGTTCTTC. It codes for CSAGDYSYEQFF.

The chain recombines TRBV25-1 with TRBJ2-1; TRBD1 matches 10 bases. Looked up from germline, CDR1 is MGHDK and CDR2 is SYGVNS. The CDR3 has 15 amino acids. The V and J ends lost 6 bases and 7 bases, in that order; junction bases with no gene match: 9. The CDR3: CASREAGQGRNEQFF. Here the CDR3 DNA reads TGTGCCAGCAGAGAAGCGGGACAGGGGCGGAATGAGCAGTTCTTC.

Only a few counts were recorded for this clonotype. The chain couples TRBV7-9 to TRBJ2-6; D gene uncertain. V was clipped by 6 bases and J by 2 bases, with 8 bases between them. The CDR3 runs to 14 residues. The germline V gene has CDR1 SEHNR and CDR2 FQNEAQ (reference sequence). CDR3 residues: CASRRQAGANVLTF. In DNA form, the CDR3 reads TGTGCCAGCAGGCGACAAGCTGGGGCCAACGTCCTGACTTTC.